The 18 T cell receptor beta chains below all came from one sample that was sequenced in a study of blood T cell repertoires in COVID-19. Libraries were prepared by immunoSEQ multiplex PCR; TCRdb keeps only in-frame clonotypes and omits some of them. The sample lists about 180,000 clones, 65% to 90% seen once, with about 8.6% in the top ten. The sequencing input was peripheral blood. These receptors were taken from a man aged 50 or older with active or convalescent COVID-19.

The rearrangement links TRBV5-1 to TRBJ1-1, with 8 positions matching TRBD1. CDR1 SGHRS and CDR2 YFSETQ come from the germline V gene. Trimming cost V 0 bases and J 7 bases; bases outside gene matches: 5. The length of the CDR3 is 14 residues. The CDR3 loop reads CASSLAGGAGEAFF. Written as DNA, the CDR3 is TGCGCCAGCAGCTTGGCAGGGGGCGCAGGTGAAGCTTTCTTT.

In this sample, this clone turned up a few times. The rearrangement joins TRBV15 to TRBJ1-1; 7 nucleotides line up with TRBD1. The CDR3 covers 15 residues. Germline trimming cut 3 bases from V and 4 bases from J; bases unmatched to any gene: 8. Germline-derived CDR1 and CDR2 are LNHNV and YYDKDF (reference sequence). CDR3 sequence reads: CATSSRQGGGTEAFF. CDR3 coding DNA: TGTGCCACCAGCAGCCGGCAGGGGGGAGGCACTGAAGCTTTCTTT.

This chain joins TRBV25-1 and TRBJ2-1; D is uncertain. Germline CDR1 and CDR2: MGHDK and SYGVNS. Trimming pared 7 bases from V and 4 bases from J, leaving 5 bases between. The CDR3 is 11 residues long. The chain's CDR3 is CASTDYNEQFF. The CDR3 DNA follows: TGTGCCAGCACAGATTACAATGAGCAGTTCTTC.

V gene TRBV28 combines with J gene TRBJ2-6; D remains ambiguous. This CDR3 has 14 residues. The germline V and J ends were trimmed by 4 bases and 3 bases, with 7 bases remaining between them. Germline V CDR1 and CDR2: MDHEN, SYDVKM. The CDR3 region is CASSSGGGANVLTF. As DNA, the CDR3 is TGTGCCAGCAGTTCAGGTGGTGGGGCCAACGTCCTGACTTTC.

V and J are TRBV10-3 and TRBJ2-3; 8 nucleotides match TRBD2. With 6 bases clipped from V and 5 bases from J, the junction kept 7 bases outside the gene matches. The CDR3 extends over 14 amino acids. From germline, CDR1 is ENHRY and CDR2 SYGVKD. This CDR3 reads CAIRAAGGEDTQYF. Written as DNA, the CDR3 is TGTGCCATCAGGGCGGCCGGGGGGGAAGATACGCAGTATTTT.

This CDR3 is CASSDPLTGGVLGYTF. CDR3 in DNA: TGTGCCAGCAGTGACCCTTTGACAGGGGGCGTTCTTGGCTACACCTTC. This rearrangement joins TRBV25-1 to TRBJ1-2; TRBD1 agrees at 10 bases. Trimming removed 3 bases from V and 7 bases from J; junction bases left unmatched: 11. Germline V gene sequence: CDR1 MGHDK, CDR2 SYGVNS. The CDR3 sequence is 16 residues long.

The count of this clone is one. The chain uses TRBV3-1 (or the pseudogene TRBV3-2) and TRBJ2-7; 10 positions match TRBD1. The CDR3 totals 15 residues. The V segment lost 4 bases and the J segment 5 bases; nucleotides outside the gene matches: 8. Looked up from germline, CDR1 is LGHDT and CDR2 is YNNKEL (reference sequence). CDR3 DNA: TGTGCCAGCAGCCTTCCGGGACAGGGGCACGACGAGCAGTACTTC. This translates into CASSLPGQGHDEQYF.

V usage is TRBV14 and J usage is TRBJ2-3; 8 nucleotides align to TRBD2. V lost 1 base and J lost 7; bases outside the gene matches: 7. The CDR3 covers 15 residues. From germline, CDR1 is SGHDN and CDR2 FVKESK. CDR3 sequence (DNA): TGTGCCAGCAGCCAAGTCAGCGGGGGATACAATACGCAGTATTTT. Translation: CASSQVSGGYNTQYF.

The chain joins TRBV28 to TRBJ1-5; D remains ambiguous. Germline values: CDR1 MDHEN, CDR2 SYDVKM. This CDR3 spans 17 amino acids. V was cut by 3 bases and J by 2 bases, with 17 bases left in between. In DNA form, the CDR3 reads TGTGCCAGCAGTTTCCGACCCGGGAGGTATGGCAATCAGCCCCAGCATTTT. This encodes CASSFRPGRYGNQPQHF.

In its sample, this clone was seen once. V and J are TRBV24-1 and TRBJ2-5; possible D gene TRBD1, 5 bases. Per germline, CDR1 KGHDR and CDR2 SFDVKD. The CDR3 consists of 14 residues. Between the trimmed V and J ends, which lost 0 bases and 2 bases, there was a span of 6 bases. The CDR3 DNA follows: TGTGCCACCAGTGATTTGGGACAACAAGAGACCCAGTACTTC. Protein product: CATSDLGQQETQYF.

This chain connects TRBV21-1 to TRBJ2-1; the table's D call of TRBD1 was not tested on the DNA. TRBV21-1 is labeled a pseudogene. The CDR3 consists of 15 residues. CDR3 protein: CASSIRDRGYNEQFF. The CDR3 DNA reads TGTGCCAGCAGCATTCGGGACAGGGGATACAATGAGCAGTTCTTC.

The chain joins TRBV10-3 to TRBJ2-5; no reliable D call. The CDR3 is 14 amino acids. The germline CDR1 and CDR2 sequences are ENHRY and SYGVKD. V gave up 2 bases and J gave up 4 bases, with 11 bases separating them. The chain's CDR3 is CAISEDESGETQYF. CDR3 bases: TGTGCCATCAGTGAGGATGAGAGTGGAGAGACCCAGTACTTC.

This clone came up a few times. The chain couples TRBV6-5 to TRBJ1-5, with TRBD1 matching over 9 bases. The CDR3 loop spans 14 amino acids. With 6 bases clipped from V and 6 bases from J, the junction kept 6 bases outside the gene matches. Germline lookup yields CDR1 MNHEY and CDR2 SVGAGI. The CDR3 region has the DNA TGTGCCAGCAGCCAACAGGGGGCGAGTCAGCCCCAGCATTTT. It is translated as CASSQQGASQPQHF.

V is TRBV11-2 and J is TRBJ2-7, with 10 bases aligning to TRBD1. Germline V gives CDR1 SGHAT, CDR2 FQNNGV. Trimming took 5 bases from V and 6 from J; bases not matched to a gene: 10. The CDR3 totals 15 residues. DNA of the CDR3: TGTGCCAGCAGCGCCCCCGGACAGGGGGGCCTCGAGCAGTACTTC. Translation gives CASSAPGQGGLEQYF. Using reference TRBV11-2 and TRBJ2-7 for the parts outside the CDR3, the full variable domain is EAGVAQSPRYKIIEKRQSVAFWCNPISGHATLYWYQQILGQGPKLLIQFQNNGVVDDSQLPKDRFSAERLKGVDSTLKIQPAKLEDSAVYLCASSAPGQGGLEQYFGPGTRLTVT.

This rearrangement joins TRBV4-1 to TRBJ2-3; tentative D call: TRBD2 (5 bases). Trimming shortened V by 0 bases and J by 4 bases, and 11 bases separated the two germline ends. Germline V gene sequence: CDR1 MGHRA, CDR2 YSYEKL. This CDR3 is built from 15 residues. The CDR3 nucleotides are TGCGCCAGCAGCCAAGACGAAGCGGCTCCAGATACGCAGTATTTT. It specifies CASSQDEAAPDTQYF.

The V and J genes are TRBV10-3 and TRBJ1-2, with D unresolved. The CDR3 contains 15 residues. The V and J ends lost 2 bases and 4 bases respectively, with 14 bases between them. Germline CDR1 ENHRY, CDR2 SYGVKD. The CDR3 loop is CAISEPDRRGYGYTF. CDR3 DNA: TGTGCCATCAGTGAGCCGGATAGAAGAGGCTATGGCTACACCTTC.

The rearrangement links TRBV3-1 (or the pseudogene TRBV3-2) to TRBJ2-1, with 7 nucleotides matching TRBD2. Germline V gene sequence: CDR1 LGHDT, CDR2 YNNKEL (reference sequence). The CDR3 consists of 16 residues. V dropped 2 bases and J dropped 1; count of bases not matched to a gene: 5. The CDR3 region is CASSQWTRGSYNEQFF. As DNA, the CDR3 is TGTGCCAGCAGCCAATGGACTAGAGGATCCTACAATGAGCAGTTCTTC.

This clone has only one observation. The rearrangement uses TRBV11-3 and TRBJ2-1; 8 bases line up with TRBD2. The CDR3 runs to 19 residues. Germline V gives CDR1 SGHNT, CDR2 YENEEA. V was pared by 5 bases and J by 8 bases, with 23 bases of the junction left unmatched. DNA of the CDR3: TGTGCCAGCAGCCCAGGAAATGGGGCTAGCGCGGGGGGTTTTGATGAGCAGTTCTTC. This sequence encodes CASSPGNGASAGGFDEQFF.